The 17 T cell receptor beta chains presented below share a single source sample, sequenced in a study of shared clonotypes between healthy human individuals (dated by TCRdb to the early 2020s). Library preparation used the immunoSEQ multiplex PCR assay. TCRdb took over this immuneACCESS table, retaining in-frame rearrangements with V and J assigned. Such tables are incomplete; in checked studies, under half of the missing clones stem from an unresolved V gene, and the remainder is unexplained. This sample lists roughly 450,000 clones; 79% were detected once. Roughly 13% of the sample is taken by the ten largest. The sample consisted of PBMCs. The receptors shown here come from a woman between 40 and 55 years old in good health. Some clones in this sample may be carry-over from other donors' samples.

V gene TRBV7-8 combines with J gene TRBJ2-3; no clear D gene. This CDR3 is 14 amino acids long. In germline, CDR1 is SGHVS, CDR2 FQNEAQ. The V gene lost 1 base and the J gene lost 0 bases, with 5 bases spanning the gap. For the CDR3, the DNA is TGTGCCAGCAGCTTAGTGAGGAGCACAGATACGCAGTATTTT. Its protein is CASSLVRSTDTQYF.

The V and J genes are TRBV19 and TRBJ2-1; 8 bases agree with TRBD1. The CDR3 consists of 15 residues. The ends lost 1 base at V and 4 bases at J; junction bases unmatched: 3. Germline-derived CDR1 and CDR2 are LNHDA and SQIVND (reference sequence). CDR3 DNA sequence: TGTGCCAGTAGTATAGCCCAGGGGGCGTACAATGAGCAGTTCTTC. The encoded protein is CASSIAQGAYNEQFF.

The gene calls are TRBV27 and TRBJ2-1; D possibly corresponds to TRBD2 (5 bases). Germline values: CDR1 MNHEY, CDR2 SMNVEV (reference sequence). V lost 1 base and J lost 4, with 14 bases in between. The CDR3 spans 16 residues. Written as DNA, the CDR3 is TGTGCCAGCAGTTTATGGGATGGGAGAGATTACAATGAGCAGTTCTTC. It encodes CASSLWDGRDYNEQFF.

This chain connects TRBV9 to TRBJ2-1; 13 nucleotides agree with TRBD2. This CDR3 has 20 residues. Losses at the gene ends were 2 bases for V and 7 bases for J; bases not matched to a gene: 18. CDR1 is SGDLS and CDR2 is YYNGEE in the germline V gene. CDR3 region: CASSVSSGTSGKPSGNEQFF. The CDR3 coding sequence is TGTGCCAGCAGCGTTAGTTCCGGGACTAGCGGGAAACCCTCGGGGAATGAGCAGTTCTTC.

This clone was counted only a few times. The gene calls are TRBV20-1 and TRBJ2-1; no clear D. The CDR3 runs 11 residues. Germline values: CDR1 DFQATT, CDR2 SNEGSKA (reference sequence). Trimming pared 7 bases from V and 10 bases from J, leaving 14 bases between. The DNA for the CDR3 is TGCAGTGGACCCCTAAGGTTGGAGCAGTTCTTC. This translates into CSGPLRLEQFF.

CDR3 nucleotide sequence: TGTGCCAGCAGCTTACGTACAGGGGGCCAAGAGACCCAGTACTTC. Translation: CASSLRTGGQETQYF. The chain employs TRBV7-7 and TRBJ2-5; 8 bases fit TRBD1. Germline trimming cut 2 bases from V and 1 base from J; bases unmatched to any gene: 3. The CDR3 sequence is 15 residues long. Germline values: CDR1 SSHAT, CDR2 FNYEAQ (reference sequence).

The chain links TRBV6-5 to TRBJ2-1; a possible D gene is TRBD2 (6 bases). This CDR3 region has 16 residues. Germline V gene data show CDR1 as MNHEY and CDR2 as SVGAGI. The V end lost 0 bases, the J end lost 5 bases, and 14 bases lay between the germline ends. CDR3 nucleotide sequence: TGTGCCAGCAGTTACTCGGGGTTAGCGGTCAACAATGAGCAGTTCTTC. Its translation: CASSYSGLAVNNEQFF.

Points on this clone: This CDR3 fails to terminate in the conserved phenylalanine or tryptophan, so it likely reflects a read error. The chain recombines TRBV15 with TRBJ2-4, with D possibly matching TRBD1 (6 bases). CDR3 length: 17 residues. CDR1 is LNHNV and CDR2 is YYDKDF in the germline V gene (reference sequence). V lost 1 base and J 1 base, leaving 14 bases between the germline ends. CDR3 in amino acids: CATSRGSGQGAKNIQYL. The CDR3 DNA reads as TGTGCCACCAGCAGAGGTTCAGGGCAGGGGGCCAAAAACATTCAGTACCTC.

This clone was picked up a small number of times. V usage is TRBV5-1 and J usage is TRBJ2-7, with 7 bases matching TRBD2. V lost 0 bases, J lost 7 bases, and 10 bases stayed unmatched. CDR1 is SGHRS, CDR2 YFSETQ, per germline. The CDR3 is made up of 15 amino acids. The CDR3 here is CASSLDASGKGEQYF. Here the CDR3 DNA reads TGCGCCAGCAGCTTGGATGCCAGCGGGAAGGGTGAGCAGTACTTC. Supplemented by reference TRBV5-1 and TRBJ2-7, the full variable domain reads KAGVTQTPRYLIKTRGQQVTLSCSPISGHRSVSWYQQTPGQGLQFLFEYFSETQRNKGNFPGRFSGRQFSNSRSEMNVSTLELGDSALYLCASSLDASGKGEQYFGPGTRLTVT.

The chain joins TRBV29-1 to TRBJ1-3; D is unresolved. This CDR3 spans 12 amino acids. Trimming pared 4 bases from V and 4 bases from J, leaving 8 bases between. Per germline, CDR1 SQVTM and CDR2 ANQGSEA. The CDR3 DNA sequence: TGCAGCGTTGGTGGAATAGGAAACACCATATATTTT. Its protein is CSVGGIGNTIYF.

There are a few counts of this clone. The V and J genes are TRBV7-3 and TRBJ2-1, with 12 bases matching TRBD2. The CDR3 sequence is 17 residues long. V lost 6 bases and J lost 9; bases outside the gene matches: 15. Germline lookup yields CDR1 SGHTA and CDR2 FQGTGA. CDR3 DNA: TGTGCCAGCAGTCTCCTAGCGGGAGGGCCGGCAAATGTTGAGCAGTTCTTC. Residues: CASSLLAGGPANVEQFF.

V is TRBV7-9 and J is TRBJ1-6, with 12 positions matching TRBD1. CDR1 and CDR2 from the germline V gene are SEHNR and FQNEAQ (reference sequence). J lost 7 bases, V lost 0 bases, and 10 bases had no gene match. There are 19 residues in the CDR3. The chain's CDR3 is CASSLAPGTGGYGNSPLHF. DNA of the CDR3: TGTGCCAGCAGCTTAGCACCCGGGACAGGGGGCTATGGCAATTCACCCCTCCACTTT.

The chain has TRBV25-1 and TRBJ2-7, with TRBD1 as a possible D gene (6 bases). Trimming pared 1 base from V and 3 bases from J, leaving 19 bases between. CDR1 is MGHDK, CDR2 SYGVNS, per germline. The CDR3 is 17 residues long. The CDR3 DNA follows: TGTGCCAGCAGTGAATTAGGATCAGCAAGGGGGATCTACGAGCAGTACTTC. Translation: CASSELGSARGIYEQYF.

The gene calls are TRBV27 and TRBJ1-6; D unclear. CDR1 is MNHEY and CDR2 is SMNVEV in the germline V gene (reference sequence). Trimming took 2 bases from V and 5 from J, leaving 7 bases between them. This CDR3 region has 14 residues. In DNA form, the CDR3 reads TGTGCCAGCAGTTTAAAAGGCAATAATTCACCCCTCCACTTT. This translates into CASSLKGNNSPLHF.

J is TRBJ2-7 and V is TRBV28, with 7 bases matching TRBD1. The germline gives CDR1 MDHEN, CDR2 SYDVKM. With V trimmed by 6 bases and J by 2 bases, 10 bases remained unmatched. This CDR3 comprises 15 residues. The DNA of the CDR3 is TGTGCCAGCAGATCTACAGGGGAAATTCCCTACGAGCAGTACTTC. It specifies CASRSTGEIPYEQYF.

This clone was seen more than once but under ten times. This rearrangement joins TRBV28 to TRBJ2-5; D may be TRBD1 (6 bases). The J call could be wrong; TRBJ2-7 is a better fit for the DNA end. This CDR3 region has 13 residues. Germline V gene data show CDR1 as MDHEN and CDR2 as SYDVKM. CDR3 nucleotide sequence: TGTGCCAGCAGGCCGACAGGAAACTACGAGCAGTACTTC. Amino acid sequence: CASRPTGNYEQYF.

The chain uses TRBV28 and TRBJ1-1, with no clear D. The CDR3 length is 13 residues. From germline, CDR1 is MDHEN and CDR2 SYDVKM. V gave up 3 bases and J gave up 10 bases, with 15 bases separating them. The CDR3 DNA reads TGTGCCAGCAGTTTTTCGGAACCCTGGGGAGCTTTCTTT. The encoded protein is CASSFSEPWGAFF.